This T cell receptor beta chain derives from a study of blood T cell repertoires in COVID-19. V dropped 5 bases and J dropped 2; count of bases not matched to a gene: 6. CDR1 SGHRS and CDR2 YFSETQ come from the germline V gene. The CDR3 contains 15 residues. In the authors' methods: It was from reference gene primer amplification that nucleated cell counts were estimated. Produced via immunoSEQ multiplex PCR; TCRdb's table is partial and in-frame only. The DNA gave D and trimming, while V, J and clone size come from that table. The sample shows some 150,000 clones, 80% to 90% of them seen only once. This chain connects TRBV5-1 to TRBJ2-5; 10 bases are a match to TRBD1. The TCR comes from a man aged 45-65 years who had recovered from COVID-19. The material sequenced was peripheral blood. DNA for the CDR3: TGCGCCAGCAGTTCCGGGGACAGGGGACAAGAGACCCAGTACTTC. This codes for CASSSGDRGQETQYF.